Each of the 19 T cell receptor beta chains below was sequenced from the same sample in a study of T cell repertoires in cytomegalovirus infection. TCRdb redid the calling of the reads with MiXCR, one entry per CDR3 protein. The sample holds about 69,000 distinct CDR3 sequences, more than 25% seen once. For these receptors, no antigen is known. The material was CD8+ T cells from cultured PBMCs, obtained from culture after CMV antigen stimulation. These receptors were taken from a human donor in good health (CMV status not recorded). Some clones in this sample may be carry-over from other donors' samples.

This clonotype appeared a few times. V and J are TRBV4-2 and TRBJ2-1; 11 bases map to TRBD2. This CDR3 contains 19 residues. The germline CDR1 and CDR2 sequences are LGHNA and YNFKEQ. With 1 base clipped from V and 0 bases from J, the junction kept 8 bases outside the gene matches. The CDR3 loop is CASSQVAGTSGSSYNEQFF. Written as DNA, the CDR3 is TGTGCCAGCAGCCAAGTTGCCGGGACTAGCGGAAGCTCCTACAATGAGCAGTTCTTC.

The chain links TRBV6-2 or TRBV6-3 to TRBJ1-1; D unclear. The germline gives CDR1 MNHEY, CDR2 SVGEGT. Trimming pared 7 bases from V and 8 bases from J, leaving 20 bases between. CDR3 length equals 14 residues. This CDR3 is CASTFPTGSGEAFF. The CDR3 bases are TGTGCCAGCACTTTCCCCACGGGGTCCGGGGAAGCTTTCTTT.

Ten or more counts support this clonotype. This chain connects TRBV7-2 to TRBJ2-7, with 7 bases identical to TRBD1. The germline V gene has CDR1 SGHTA and CDR2 FQGNSA. The V gene end was trimmed by 4 bases and the J gene end by 2 bases; junction bases not matched to a gene: 2. The CDR3 loop spans 13 amino acids. The CDR3 region has the DNA TGTGCCAGCAGCTCGGGACAGACCTACGAGCAGTACTTC. Amino acid sequence: CASSSGQTYEQYF.

This chain uses TRBV4-1 with TRBJ2-5, with a possible D match to TRBD1 (6 bases). Germline CDR1 is MGHRA and CDR2 is YSYEKL. Trimming stripped 2 bases from V and 5 bases from J, with 15 bases between. This CDR3 has 15 residues. The CDR3 protein is CASSQLGAEWETQYF. Here the CDR3 DNA reads TGCGCCAGCAGCCAACTGGGGGCCGAATGGGAGACCCAGTACTTC.

This clonotype has just a few counts. The genes are TRBV7-8 and TRBJ2-3, with D maybe TRBD2 (6 bases). Germline V gene lookup returns CDR1 SGHVS and CDR2 FQNEAQ. V lost 6 bases and J lost 1, with 20 bases in between. The CDR3 consists of 17 residues. The CDR3 spells CASSPAALAERTDTQYF. The CDR3 DNA follows: TGTGCCAGCAGTCCAGCTGCTTTAGCGGAGCGCACAGATACGCAGTATTTT.

This clonotype was counted between two and nine times. Written as DNA, the CDR3 is TGTGCCAGCAGTTCGACTAGCTGGACCACCGGGGAGCTGTTTTTT. It specifies CASSSTSWTTGELFF. The genes are TRBV6-6 and TRBJ2-2; TRBD2 aligns across 7 bases. V gave up 4 bases and J gave up 4 bases; unmatched junction bases: 6. The V gene's germline CDR1 is MNHNY and CDR2 SVGAGI (reference sequence). This CDR3 is 15 amino acids long.

This clonotype appeared a few times. The gene calls are TRBV9 and TRBJ1-4, with TRBD1 matching over 11 bases. CDR3 length: 16 residues. Unmatched junction bases numbered 8, after V lost 3 bases and J lost 7 bases. From germline, CDR1 is SGDLS and CDR2 YYNGEE. The CDR3 DNA reads as TGTGCCAGCAGCGGATGGACAGGGGGCTCGGGTGAAAAACTGTTTTTT. Amino acid sequence: CASSGWTGGSGEKLFF. Variable domain in full (rest from reference TRBV9 and TRBJ1-4): DSGVTQTPKHLITATGQRVTLRCSPRSGDLSVYWYQQSLDQGLQFLIQYYNGEERAKGNILERFSAQQFPDLHSELNLSSLELGDSALYFCASSGWTGGSGEKLFFGSGTQLSVL.

There are many counts of this clonotype. V gene TRBV7-9 combines with J gene TRBJ2-1, with a possible D match to TRBD2 (6 bases). Deletions cut 7 bases from V and 0 bases from J, with 13 bases between. The CDR3 is 15 amino acids. Germline V gene sequence: CDR1 SEHNR, CDR2 FQNEAQ (reference sequence). CDR3 nucleotides: TGTGCCAGCATAGGGACGGGGGACTCCTACAATGAGCAGTTCTTC. Translation gives CASIGTGDSYNEQFF.

This clonotype was found a few times. The CDR3: CAWSTWSNIGEKLFF. The CDR3 nucleotides are TGTGCCTGGAGCACCTGGAGTAATATTGGTGAAAAACTGTTTTTT. The chain links TRBV30 to TRBJ1-4; no clear D. Germline V gives CDR1 GTSNPN, CDR2 SVGIG (reference sequence). V lost 3 bases to trimming and J lost 7 bases, with 18 bases between them. CDR3 size: 15 residues.

This chain links TRBV27 with TRBJ2-3; 12 nucleotides align to TRBD2. With 5 bases clipped from V and 1 base from J, the junction kept 7 bases outside the gene matches. CDR1 and CDR2 (germline): MNHEY, SMNVEV (reference sequence). This CDR3 is 17 amino acids long. DNA of the CDR3: TGTGCCAGCAGTCCTTGGACTAGCGGGATAGGCACAGATACGCAGTATTTT. It codes for CASSPWTSGIGTDTQYF.

The V gene is TRBV12-3 or TRBV12-4, the J gene TRBJ2-4; TRBD2 is a possible D gene (6 bases). The V end was cut by 3 bases, the J end by 9 bases, with 15 bases between. The CDR3 has 14 amino acids. CDR3 bases: TGTGCCAGCAGTTTGGGCGGGGTCTTGAGCATTCAGTACTTC. Protein product: CASSLGGVLSIQYF.

In this sample, this clonotype turned up many times. V usage is TRBV7-9 and J usage is TRBJ1-4, with D possibly TRBD1 on 6 matching bases. Germline V CDR1 and CDR2: SEHNR, FQNEAQ (reference sequence). This CDR3 has 15 residues. V lost 5 bases and J lost 14, with 24 bases in between. The chain's CDR3 is CASSPPAGARERLFF. The CDR3 DNA is TGTGCCAGCAGCCCCCCGGCAGGGGCACGGGAACGGCTGTTTTTT.

V and J are TRBV7-9 and TRBJ1-2; D uncertain. The CDR3 sequence is 12 residues long. Trimming cost V 6 bases and J 4 bases, with 9 bases left between them. CDR1 SEHNR and CDR2 FQNEAQ come from the germline V gene (reference sequence). The CDR3 DNA reads TGTGCCAGCAGGAGCAACAGCTATGGCTACACCTTC. Translating it yields CASRSNSYGYTF.

The CDR3 region has the DNA TGCGCCAGCAGCCCTAGGGGCGGGAACACTGAAGCTTTCTTT. This encodes CASSPRGGNTEAFF. The chain carries TRBV4-3 and TRBJ1-1; tentative D call: TRBD1 (5 bases). CDR1 is LGHNA, CDR2 YSLEER, per germline. The CDR3 runs 14 residues. V was clipped by 4 bases and J by 1 base, with 10 bases between them.

The rearrangement joins TRBV9 to TRBJ1-3, with 8 bases aligning to TRBD1. There are 16 residues in the CDR3. CDR1 SGDLS and CDR2 YYNGEE come from the germline V gene. V shed 5 bases, J shed 1 base, and the junction held 8 bases outside the gene matches. The CDR3, as DNA: TGTGCCAGCAGTTTCAATCAGGGGGCGTCTGGAAACACCATATATTTT. Its translation: CASSFNQGASGNTIYF.

The table lists this clonotype with a few counts. This chain joins TRBV10-2 and TRBJ2-1; 9 bases line up with TRBD2. The CDR3 runs 14 residues. Germline V CDR1 and CDR2: WSHSY, SAAADI. The V gene end was trimmed by 3 bases and the J gene end by 8 bases; junction bases not matched to a gene: 5. The CDR3 DNA sequence: TGCGCCAGCAGTGATAGCGGGAGCGACGATGAGCAGTTCTTC. Translation: CASSDSGSDDEQFF.

This rearrangement joins TRBV12-3 or TRBV12-4 to TRBJ1-4; D is undetermined. Trimming shortened V by 5 bases and J by 8 bases, and 12 bases separated the two germline ends. The CDR3 is made up of 13 amino acids. The CDR3: CASSPLEEEKLFF. For the CDR3, the DNA is TGTGCCAGCAGTCCCCTCGAGGAAGAAAAACTGTTTTTT.

This clonotype was detected only a few times. The chain couples TRBV7-7 to TRBJ2-5; D is possibly TRBD1 (5 bases). Germline-derived CDR1 and CDR2 are SSHAT and FNYEAQ (reference sequence). CDR3 length equals 14 residues. V lost 4 bases, J lost 0 bases, and 9 bases lay in between. The CDR3 sequence: CASSSLDNQETQYF. As DNA, the CDR3 is TGTGCCAGCAGCTCATTGGACAACCAAGAGACCCAGTACTTC.

This clonotype has a count of ten or more. The CDR3 DNA sequence: TGTGCCAGCAGCCGAGACAGTGCCGCCTATAATTCACCCCTCCACTTT. Protein: CASSRDSAAYNSPLHF. The chain is built from TRBV7-2 and TRBJ1-6; D is possibly TRBD1 (5 bases). Germline V CDR1 and CDR2: SGHTA, FQGNSA. The CDR3 spans 16 residues. The germline V and J ends were trimmed by 5 bases and 2 bases, with 13 bases remaining between them.